This T cell receptor (beta chain) comes out of a study of T-cell reconstitution after alpha-beta-depleted transplantation in children. Broader study findings: Recipient T cells and thymic progenitors that survived gave rise to the high TCRbeta diversity observed at day 60 in some patients. From newly produced T cells came most of the T-cell counts and diversity one year after transplant. Alpha-beta T cells about two months after transplant reportedly derived from several hundred expanded graft clones.

TCRbeta library construction was performed incorporating unique molecular identifiers. TCRdb re-called the PCR reads through MiXCR, storing one row per CDR3 protein. The data contain around 270,000 distinct CDR3 sequences, about 7.3% of them singletons. This clonotype was detected ten times or more. Its specificity is unknown. The J segment lost 1 base and the V segment lost 0 bases, leaving 7 bases of the junction unmatched. The CDR3 extends over 17 amino acids. Germline V lookup: CDR1 SGHRS, CDR2 YFSETQ. The sequence derives from a female patient aged 2 to 10 who had a stem cell transplant for Fanconi anemia, so the T cells may come from the graft donor. The chain carries TRBV5-1 and TRBJ1-1; 9 bases line up with TRBD1. This specimen was peripheral blood, taken 360 days after TCRalphabeta/CD19-depleted stem cell transplant. CDR3 nucleotides: TGCGCCAGCAGCTTGGATAACAGGGGGCCAGGGAACACTGAAGCTTTCTTT. Protein sequence: CASSLDNRGPGNTEAFF.